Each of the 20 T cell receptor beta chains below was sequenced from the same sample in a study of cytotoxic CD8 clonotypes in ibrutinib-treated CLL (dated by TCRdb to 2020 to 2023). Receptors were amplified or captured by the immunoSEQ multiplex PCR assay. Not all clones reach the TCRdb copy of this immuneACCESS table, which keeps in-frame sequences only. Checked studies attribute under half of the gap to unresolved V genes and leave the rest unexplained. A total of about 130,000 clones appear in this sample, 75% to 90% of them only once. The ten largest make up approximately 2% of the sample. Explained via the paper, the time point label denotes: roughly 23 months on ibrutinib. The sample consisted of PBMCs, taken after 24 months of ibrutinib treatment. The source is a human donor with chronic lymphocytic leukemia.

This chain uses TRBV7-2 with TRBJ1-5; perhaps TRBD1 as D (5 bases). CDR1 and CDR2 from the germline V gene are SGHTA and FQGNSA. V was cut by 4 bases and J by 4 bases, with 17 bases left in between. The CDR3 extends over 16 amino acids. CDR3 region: CASSSPGAGGNQPQHF. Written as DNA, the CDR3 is TGTGCCAGCAGCTCGCCGGGAGCCGGGGGTAATCAGCCCCAGCATTTT.

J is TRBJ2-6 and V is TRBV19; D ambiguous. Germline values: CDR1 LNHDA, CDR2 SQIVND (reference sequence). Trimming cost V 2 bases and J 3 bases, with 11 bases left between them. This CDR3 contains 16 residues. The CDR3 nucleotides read TGTGCCAGTAGTATATACTCGACGCTTGGGGCCAACGTCCTGACTTTC. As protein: CASSIYSTLGANVLTF. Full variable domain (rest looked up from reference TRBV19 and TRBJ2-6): DGGITQSPKYLFRKEGQNVTLSCEQNLNHDAMYWYRQDPGQGLRLIYYSQIVNDFQKGDIAEGYSVSREKKESFPLTVTSAQKNPTAFYLCASSIYSTLGANVLTFGAGSRLTVL.

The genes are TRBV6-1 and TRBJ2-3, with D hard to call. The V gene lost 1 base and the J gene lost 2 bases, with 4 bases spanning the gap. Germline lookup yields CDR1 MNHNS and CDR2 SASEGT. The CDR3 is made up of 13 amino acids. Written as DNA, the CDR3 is TGTGCCAGCAGTGAAGTGTTCACAGATACGCAGTATTTT. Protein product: CASSEVFTDTQYF.

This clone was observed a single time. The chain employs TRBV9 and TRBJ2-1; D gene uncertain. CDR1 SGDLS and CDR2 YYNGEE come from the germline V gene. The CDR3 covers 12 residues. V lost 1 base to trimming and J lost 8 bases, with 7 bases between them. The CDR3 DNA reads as TGTGCCAGCAGCGTACGAGAGGATGAGCAGTTCTTC. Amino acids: CASSVREDEQFF.

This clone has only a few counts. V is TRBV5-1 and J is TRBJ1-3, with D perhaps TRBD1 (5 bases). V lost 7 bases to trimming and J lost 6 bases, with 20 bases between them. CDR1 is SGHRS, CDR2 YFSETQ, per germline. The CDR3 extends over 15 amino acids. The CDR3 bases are TGCGCCAGCGGAAAAGACGGGACTCTGGCAAACACCATATATTTT. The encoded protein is CASGKDGTLANTIYF.

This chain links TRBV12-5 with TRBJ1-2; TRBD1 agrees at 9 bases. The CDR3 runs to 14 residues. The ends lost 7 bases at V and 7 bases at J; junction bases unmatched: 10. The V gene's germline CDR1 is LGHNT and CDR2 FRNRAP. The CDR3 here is CASASDRGGTGYTF. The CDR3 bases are TGTGCTAGTGCTTCGGACAGGGGAGGTACTGGCTACACCTTC.

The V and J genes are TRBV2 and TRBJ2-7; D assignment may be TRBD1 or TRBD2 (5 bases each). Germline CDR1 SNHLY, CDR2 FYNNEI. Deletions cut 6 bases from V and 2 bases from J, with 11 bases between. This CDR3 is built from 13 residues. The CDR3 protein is CASRRDGPYEQYF. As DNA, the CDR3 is TGTGCCAGCAGACGGGACGGACCCTACGAGCAGTACTTC.

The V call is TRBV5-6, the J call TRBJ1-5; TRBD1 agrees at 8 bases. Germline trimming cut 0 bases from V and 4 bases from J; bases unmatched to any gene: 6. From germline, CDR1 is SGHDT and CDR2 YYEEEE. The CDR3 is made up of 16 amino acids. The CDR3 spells CASSLDRGFGNQPQHF. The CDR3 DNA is TGTGCCAGCAGCTTGGACAGGGGGTTTGGGAATCAGCCCCAGCATTTT. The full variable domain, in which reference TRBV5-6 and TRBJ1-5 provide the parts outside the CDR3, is DAGVTQSPTHLIKTRGQQVTLRCSPKSGHDTVSWYQQALGQGPQFIFQYYEEEERQRGNFPDRFSGHQFPNYSSELNVNALLLGDSALYLCASSLDRGFGNQPQHFGDGTRLSIL.

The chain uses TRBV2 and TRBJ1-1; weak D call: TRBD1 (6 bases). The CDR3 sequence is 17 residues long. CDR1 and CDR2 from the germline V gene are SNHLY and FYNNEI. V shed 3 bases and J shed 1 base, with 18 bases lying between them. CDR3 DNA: TGTGCCAGCAGTGACCGGCAGGGGCTATTTCGGAACACTGAAGCTTTCTTT. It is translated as CASSDRQGLFRNTEAFF.

CDR3 sequence: CASSQKTETRGGYTF. CDR3 nucleotide sequence: TGTGCCAGCAGCCAAAAGACAGAAACCCGAGGGGGCTACACCTTC. The rearrangement links TRBV4-2 to TRBJ1-2, with a weak D call TRBD1 (5 bases). Looked up from germline, CDR1 is LGHNA and CDR2 is YNFKEQ. V was pared by 2 bases and J by 8 bases, with 18 bases between. This CDR3 comprises 15 residues.

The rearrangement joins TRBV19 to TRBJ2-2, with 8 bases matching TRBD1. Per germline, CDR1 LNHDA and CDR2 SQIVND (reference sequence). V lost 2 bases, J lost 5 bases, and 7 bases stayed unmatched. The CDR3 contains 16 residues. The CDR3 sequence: CASSIYRGKGTGELFF. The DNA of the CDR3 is TGTGCCAGTAGTATATACAGGGGGAAAGGAACCGGGGAGCTGTTTTTT.

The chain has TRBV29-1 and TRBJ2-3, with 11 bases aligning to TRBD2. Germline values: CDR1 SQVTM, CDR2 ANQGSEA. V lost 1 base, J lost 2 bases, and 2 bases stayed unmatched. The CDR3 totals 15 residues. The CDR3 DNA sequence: TGCAGCGTTGAAGGGACTAGCGGGTACACAGATACGCAGTATTTT. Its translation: CSVEGTSGYTDTQYF.

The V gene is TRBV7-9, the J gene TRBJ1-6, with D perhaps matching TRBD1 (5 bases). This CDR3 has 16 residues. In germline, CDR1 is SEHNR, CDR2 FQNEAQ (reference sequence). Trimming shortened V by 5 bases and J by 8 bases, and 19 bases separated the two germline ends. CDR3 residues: CASSPVGNRQYSPLHF. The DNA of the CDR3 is TGTGCCAGCAGCCCCGTGGGCAACAGGCAGTATTCACCCCTCCACTTT.

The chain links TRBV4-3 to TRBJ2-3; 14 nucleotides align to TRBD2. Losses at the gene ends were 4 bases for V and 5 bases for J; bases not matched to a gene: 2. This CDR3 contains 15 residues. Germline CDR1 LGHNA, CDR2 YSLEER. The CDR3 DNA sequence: TGCGCCAGCAGCCTCGGACTAGCGGGAGGAGATACGCAGTATTTT. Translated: CASSLGLAGGDTQYF.

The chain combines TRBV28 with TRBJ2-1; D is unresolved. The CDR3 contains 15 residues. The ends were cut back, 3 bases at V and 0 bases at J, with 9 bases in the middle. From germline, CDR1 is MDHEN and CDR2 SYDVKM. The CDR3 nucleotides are TGTGCCAGCAGTTTTGCCCCGAGCTCCTACAATGAGCAGTTCTTC. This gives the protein CASSFAPSSYNEQFF.

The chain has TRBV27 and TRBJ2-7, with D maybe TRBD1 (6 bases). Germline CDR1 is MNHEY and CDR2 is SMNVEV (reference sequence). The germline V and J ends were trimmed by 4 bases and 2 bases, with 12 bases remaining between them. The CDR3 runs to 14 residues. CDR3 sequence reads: CASSYEQGTYEQYF. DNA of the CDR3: TGTGCCAGCAGTTATGAACAGGGTACCTACGAGCAGTACTTC.

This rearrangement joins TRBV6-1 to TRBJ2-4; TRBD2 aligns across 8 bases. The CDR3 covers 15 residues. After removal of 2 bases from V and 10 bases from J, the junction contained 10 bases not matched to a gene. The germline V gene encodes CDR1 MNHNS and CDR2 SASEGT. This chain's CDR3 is CASSELVSGALIQYF. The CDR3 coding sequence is TGTGCCAGCAGTGAACTAGTTAGCGGGGCTCTTATTCAGTACTTC.

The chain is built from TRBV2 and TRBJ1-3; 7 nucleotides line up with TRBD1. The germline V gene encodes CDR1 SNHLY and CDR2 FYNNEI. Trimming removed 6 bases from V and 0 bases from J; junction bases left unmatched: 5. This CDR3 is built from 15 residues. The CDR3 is CASRETGVSGNTIYF. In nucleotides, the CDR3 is TGTGCCAGCAGGGAAACAGGGGTCTCTGGAAACACCATATATTTT.

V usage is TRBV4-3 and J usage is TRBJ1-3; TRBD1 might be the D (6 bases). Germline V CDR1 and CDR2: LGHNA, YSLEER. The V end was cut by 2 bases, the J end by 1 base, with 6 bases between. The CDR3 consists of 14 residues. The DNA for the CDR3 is TGCGCCAGCAGCCAACAGGGGTCTGGAAACACCATATATTTT. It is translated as CASSQQGSGNTIYF.

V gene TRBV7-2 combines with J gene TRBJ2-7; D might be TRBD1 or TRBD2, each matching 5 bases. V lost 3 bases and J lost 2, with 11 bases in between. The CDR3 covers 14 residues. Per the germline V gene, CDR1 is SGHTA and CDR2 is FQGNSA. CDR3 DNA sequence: TGTGCCAGCAGCTTGGGACCGAGGGCCTACGAGCAGTACTTC. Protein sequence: CASSLGPRAYEQYF.